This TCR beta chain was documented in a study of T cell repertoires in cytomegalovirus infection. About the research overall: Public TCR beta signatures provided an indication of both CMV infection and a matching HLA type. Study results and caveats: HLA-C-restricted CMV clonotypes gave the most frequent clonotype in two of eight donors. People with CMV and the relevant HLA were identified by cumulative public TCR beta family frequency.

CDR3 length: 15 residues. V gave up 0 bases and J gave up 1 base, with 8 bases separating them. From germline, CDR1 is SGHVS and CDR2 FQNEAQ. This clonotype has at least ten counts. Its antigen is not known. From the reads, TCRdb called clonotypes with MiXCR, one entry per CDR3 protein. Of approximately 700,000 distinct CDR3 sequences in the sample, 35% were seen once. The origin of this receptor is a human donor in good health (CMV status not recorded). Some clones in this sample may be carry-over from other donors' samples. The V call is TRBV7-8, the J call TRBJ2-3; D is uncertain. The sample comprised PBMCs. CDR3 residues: CASSLALRGTDTQYF. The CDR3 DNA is TGTGCCAGCAGCTTAGCGCTTCGGGGCACAGATACGCAGTATTTT.